The rows below give T cell receptor beta chains drawn from one sample of a study of tumor and adjacent non-tumor tissue in lung cancer. Each CDR3 protein is one row after TCRdb ran MiXCR on the multiplex PCR reads. Altogether under 95,000 distinct CDR3 sequences are present, roughly 80% being singletons, with the ten largest covering 50% to 65%. Specimen: distant non-tumor lung tissue. Source of these receptors: a man in his 60s with non-small cell lung cancer. The conserved cysteine and the conserved F or W are not part of the CDR3 here. Clone size is stated in some rows and not others, as once, few, many or a class when expanded.

>TRBJ2-5|TRBV6-5|12|few
ASSDTWTAGAQY
>TRBJ1-1|TRBV5-6|11|NA
VSNLVQGSEAL
>TRBJ2-7|TRBV5-5|14|NA
ASSLAVAAGSYEQC
>TRBJ2-3|TRBV12-5|12|many
ASGPGSLTDTQY
>TRBJ1-5|TRBV2|14|NA
GSRGDGGRDNQPRH
>TRBJ2-7|TRBV20-1|12|NA
SVFIAASSYEQY
>TRBJ1-1|TRBV4-2|14|NA
ASGQVGQLESTEAF
>TRBJ1-6|TRBV11-2|13|NA
ASSLGGDNDSPLH
>TRBJ2-5|TRBV11-2|11|NA
ASSFTVKETQY
>TRBJ2-7|TRBV10-3|11|NA
VIKRVSAYEQY
>TRBJ2-5|TRBV11-2|11|many
ASSLGGGETQY
>TRBJ2-5|TRBV11-1|15|NA
ASSLVTGGLYQETQD
>TRBJ2-7|TRBV5-4|13|NA
ASSRQQGATYVQY
>TRBJ2-1|TRBV4-3|13|NA
ASSQVGRLPNEQI
>TRBJ2-6|TRBV29-1|12|NA
SVEGISGANVMT
>TRBJ2-1|TRBV11-3|15|NA
ASSLDRLAGVDNEKF
>TRBJ2-2|TRBV6-2/TRBV6-3|12|NA
ARSFLTEPGELF